Listed here are 14 T cell receptor beta chains from one sample, sequenced in a study of blood T cell repertoires in COVID-19. Profiling relied on immunoSEQ multiplex PCR, and the TCRdb table lists in-frame clones only, not all of them. The sample contains roughly 78,000 clones, about 89% of which appear only once. Source material: peripheral blood. The origin of the receptors is a man between 60 and 75 years old with acute or convalescent COVID-19.

V and J are TRBV30 and TRBJ1-3; the match to TRBD1 covers 8 bases. CDR3 length: 17 amino acids. The V gene end was trimmed by 3 bases and the J gene end by 0 bases; junction bases not matched to a gene: 10. The V gene's germline CDR1 is GTSNPN and CDR2 SVGIG (reference sequence). The CDR3 here is CAWSPRGQASSGNTIYF. In nucleotides, the CDR3 is TGTGCCTGGAGCCCAAGGGGACAGGCGAGCTCTGGAAACACCATATATTTT. The full variable domain, completed using reference TRBV30 and TRBJ1-3, is SQTIHQWPATLVQPVGSPLSLECTVEGTSNPNLYWYRQAAGRGLQLLFYSVGIGQISSEVPQNLSASRPQDRQFILSSKKLLLSDSGFYLCAWSPRGQASSGNTIYFGEGSWLTVV.

The chain employs TRBV29-1 and TRBJ2-5, with 8 nucleotides matching TRBD1. V shed 6 bases, J shed 4 bases, and the junction held 4 bases outside the gene matches. The CDR3 totals 12 residues. Germline CDR1 SQVTM, CDR2 ANQGSEA. The CDR3 DNA follows: TGCAGCGTGGGGACAGGCGCAGAGACCCAGTACTTC. Protein product: CSVGTGAETQYF.

This chain links TRBV10-3 with TRBJ2-3; D is unclear. CDR3 length: 13 amino acids. Germline CDR1 ENHRY, CDR2 SYGVKD. Trimming shortened V by 4 bases and J by 1 base, and 6 bases separated the two germline ends. The CDR3 DNA is TGTGCCATCAGTGGGGCCCGCACAGATACGCAGTATTTT. It is translated as CAISGARTDTQYF.

The rearrangement joins TRBV10-2 to TRBJ1-3; TRBD1 might be the D (5 bases). The CDR3 length is 16 residues. V lost 0 bases and J lost 0, with 9 bases in between. Germline values: CDR1 WSHSY, CDR2 SAAADI. The CDR3: CASSESDRLSGNTIYF. The CDR3 nucleotides read TGCGCCAGCAGTGAGTCCGACAGACTCTCTGGAAACACCATATATTTT.

CDR3 residues: CASSQDLAVDSYNEQFF. The CDR3 DNA is TGTGCCAGCAGCCAAGATCTGGCGGTCGACTCCTACAATGAGCAGTTCTTC. This chain connects TRBV4-2 to TRBJ2-1; D is unclear. V was trimmed by 0 bases and J by 0 bases, leaving 12 bases between them. The CDR3 runs to 17 residues. CDR1 is LGHNA, CDR2 YNFKEQ, per germline.

The rearrangement uses TRBV7-3 and TRBJ1-2, with D possibly matching TRBD1 (6 bases). Trimming removed 5 bases from V and 5 bases from J, with 21 bases in between. Germline values: CDR1 SGHTA, CDR2 FQGTGA. CDR3 length: 16 residues. The CDR3 sequence: CASSPGGGGGRYGYTF. In nucleotides, the CDR3 is TGTGCCAGCAGCCCGGGGGGCGGGGGTGGAAGGTATGGCTACACCTTC.

This clone was observed a single time. The chain recombines TRBV20-1 with TRBJ2-3; the D gene is possibly TRBD2 (6 bases). Germline V gene sequence: CDR1 DFQATT, CDR2 SNEGSKA (reference sequence). V shed 3 bases and J shed 0 bases, with 16 bases lying between them. CDR3 size: 16 residues. Here the CDR3 reads CSASSEGSWSTDTQYF. CDR3 DNA: TGCAGTGCTAGTTCGGAGGGGAGTTGGAGCACAGATACGCAGTATTTT.

The V gene is TRBV9, the J gene TRBJ2-1; D possibly corresponds to TRBD1 (5 bases). The CDR3 length is 15 residues. Germline assignment: CDR1 SGDLS and CDR2 YYNGEE. Trimming pared 4 bases from V and 0 bases from J, leaving 11 bases between. The CDR3 bases are TGTGCCAGCAGCCAGTACAGGAGCTCCTACAATGAGCAGTTCTTC. As protein: CASSQYRSSYNEQFF.

The chain carries TRBV5-1 and TRBJ1-5; D call uncertain. Germline V gene sequence: CDR1 SGHRS, CDR2 YFSETQ. CDR3 length equals 16 residues. The V gene lost 2 bases and the J gene lost 2 bases, with 14 bases spanning the gap. The chain's CDR3 is CASSLGSGGGNQPQHF. The CDR3 DNA reads TGCGCCAGCAGCTTAGGTTCGGGAGGCGGCAATCAGCCCCAGCATTTT.

This chain joins TRBV7-8 and TRBJ1-4; 10 bases match TRBD1. Germline V lookup: CDR1 SGHVS, CDR2 FQNEAQ. The CDR3 length is 16 residues. V lost 4 bases, J lost 7 bases, and 9 bases stayed unmatched. The CDR3 here is CASSCPPGQGCEKLFF. The CDR3 region has the DNA TGTGCCAGCAGCTGCCCCCCGGGACAGGGGTGTGAAAAACTGTTTTTT.

This clone was seen more than once but under ten times. The rearrangement joins TRBV24-1 to TRBJ1-2; 8 bases are a match to TRBD1. V lost 4 bases, J lost 6 bases, and 3 bases stayed unmatched. The CDR3 has 13 residues. Germline-derived CDR1 and CDR2 are KGHDR and SFDVKD. The CDR3: CATSDRQGNGYTF. CDR3 bases: TGTGCCACCAGTGACAGACAGGGGAATGGCTACACCTTC.

Notes on this clone: The same CDR3 arises from other DNA sequences in this sample as well. This sequence joins TRBV10-3 and TRBJ1-1; D gene ambiguous. This CDR3 is 13 amino acids long. Germline V gene sequence: CDR1 ENHRY, CDR2 SYGVKD. V was trimmed by 0 bases and J by 8 bases, leaving 10 bases between them. The CDR3 spells CAISESWRAEAFF. CDR3 bases: TGTGCCATCAGTGAGTCTTGGAGGGCCGAAGCTTTCTTT.

The rearrangement joins TRBV7-8 to TRBJ1-5; TRBD1 might be the D (5 bases). The CDR3 covers 13 residues. In germline, CDR1 is SGHVS, CDR2 FQNEAQ. V was clipped by 10 bases and J by 4 bases, with 14 bases between them. This chain's CDR3 is CATHRGGNQPQHF. The CDR3 DNA reads TGTGCCACCCACCGCGGGGGGAATCAGCCCCAGCATTTT.

CDR3 sequence reads: CASSTSGTAIVSGANVLTF. The CDR3 region has the DNA TGTGCCAGTAGTACCTCCGGGACAGCTATCGTCTCTGGGGCCAACGTCCTGACTTTC. V is TRBV19 and J is TRBJ2-6; 7 nucleotides match TRBD1. The length of the CDR3 is 19 residues. The germline V gene encodes CDR1 LNHDA and CDR2 SQIVND (reference sequence). J gave up 0 bases and V 4 bases, and 12 bases lay outside the gene matches.